The 21 T cell receptor beta chains in this list originate from one sample, sequenced in a study of cytomegalovirus exposure and HLA in healthy donors. Amplification used 60 Vbeta primers and 13 Jbeta primers. Sequenced by immunoSEQ multiplex PCR; TCRdb stores in-frame clones only, minus some. This table has approximately 200,000 clones, approximately 78% appearing once. Sequencing input: PBMCs. These TCRs come from a woman aged 45-65 years in good health and CMV-seropositive.

The rearrangement uses TRBV7-2 and TRBJ2-3, with 7 bases fitting TRBD2. V was pared by 4 bases and J by 10 bases, with 5 bases of the junction left unmatched. The germline CDR1 and CDR2 sequences are SGHTA and FQGNSA. This CDR3 comprises 12 residues. CDR3 nucleotide sequence: TGTGCCAGCAGCTCGACTAGCCGAGCGCAGTATTTT. Its translation: CASSSTSRAQYF.

The genes are TRBV10-3 and TRBJ2-7; TRBD1 is a possible D gene (5 bases). This CDR3 region has 13 residues. Trimming took 0 bases from V and 3 from J, leaving 6 bases between them. Germline loops: CDR1 ENHRY, CDR2 SYGVKD. In DNA form, the CDR3 reads TGTGCCATCAGTGAGTCGGGGCGCTACGAGCAGTACTTC. This sequence encodes CAISESGRYEQYF.

The chain joins TRBV7-3 to TRBJ2-3; 8 nucleotides agree with TRBD1. The CDR3 extends over 14 amino acids. Trimming at V came to 5 bases and at J to 3 bases, leaving 4 bases not matched to a gene. CDR1 is SGHTA and CDR2 is FQGTGA in the germline V gene. Here the CDR3 reads CASSPGQGTDTQYF. The CDR3 nucleotides read TGTGCCAGCAGCCCCGGACAGGGAACAGATACGCAGTATTTT.

This chain links TRBV5-1 with TRBJ2-1; 13 bases fit TRBD2. Germline loops: CDR1 SGHRS, CDR2 YFSETQ. The CDR3 contains 16 residues. The V gene end was trimmed by 4 bases and the J gene end by 1 base; junction bases not matched to a gene: 2. CDR3 residues: CASSPTSGGSYNEQFF. The CDR3 DNA is TGCGCCAGCAGCCCGACTAGCGGGGGGTCCTACAATGAGCAGTTCTTC.

CDR3 in amino acids: CASRDRQGAYEQYF. The DNA of the CDR3 is TGTGCCAGCAGGGATCGACAGGGGGCTTACGAGCAGTACTTC. The chain uses TRBV2 and TRBJ2-7; 10 bases agree with TRBD1. J lost 4 bases, V lost 6 bases, and 6 bases had no gene match. Germline V gives CDR1 SNHLY, CDR2 FYNNEI. The CDR3 spans 14 residues.

V usage is TRBV2 and J usage is TRBJ1-1, with no clear D. CDR1 and CDR2 (germline): SNHLY, FYNNEI. There are 13 residues in the CDR3. The ends were cut back, 5 bases at V and 7 bases at J, with 14 bases in the middle. CDR3 amino acids: CASSYERGREAFF. CDR3 nucleotides: TGTGCCAGCAGTTACGAACGAGGGCGTGAAGCTTTCTTT.

This chain connects TRBV7-2 to TRBJ1-4, with 7 bases that match TRBD1. The trim removed 4 bases at V and 2 bases at J, leaving 13 bases unmatched. The CDR3 sequence is 18 residues long. Germline CDR1 and CDR2: SGHTA and FQGNSA. As DNA, the CDR3 is TGTGCCAGCAGCTCTAGGGACAGCTTATTAGCGACTAATGAAAAACTGTTTTTT. As protein: CASSSRDSLLATNEKLFF.

The chain's CDR3 is CASSGGTEYEQYF. The CDR3 bases are TGCGCCAGCAGTGGGGGGACAGAATACGAGCAGTACTTC. This chain links TRBV10-1 with TRBJ2-7; 7 positions agree with TRBD1. The J segment lost 4 bases and the V segment lost 4 bases, leaving 4 bases of the junction unmatched. This CDR3 region has 13 residues. The germline CDR1 and CDR2 sequences are WNHNN and SYGVQD (reference sequence).

The chain couples TRBV11-1 to TRBJ2-3, with D possibly being TRBD2 (5 bases). Germline CDR1 is SGHAT and CDR2 is FQDESV (reference sequence). The V end lost 4 bases, the J end lost 8 bases, and 16 bases lay between the germline ends. This CDR3 is 14 amino acids long. CDR3 sequence: CASSSRSGLVTQYF. DNA of the CDR3: TGTGCCAGCAGCTCGAGGAGCGGACTTGTTACGCAGTATTTT. Complete variable domain (other parts from reference TRBV11-1 and TRBJ2-3): EAEVAQSPRYKITEKSQAVAFWCDPISGHATLYWYRQILGQGPELLVQFQDESVVDDSQLPKDRFSAERLKGVDSTLKIQPAELGDSAMYLCASSSRSGLVTQYFGPGTRLTVL.

The chain joins TRBV7-2 to TRBJ1-5, with 8 nucleotides matching TRBD1. After removal of 2 bases from V and 3 bases from J, the junction contained 3 bases not matched to a gene. Germline CDR1 SGHTA, CDR2 FQGNSA. CDR3 size: 15 residues. The CDR3: CASSLRGQVNQPQHF. CDR3 bases: TGTGCCAGCAGCTTAAGGGGACAGGTCAATCAGCCCCAGCATTTT.

This sequence joins TRBV7-6 and TRBJ2-3; TRBD2 agrees at 7 bases. The CDR3 covers 17 residues. Germline CDR1 is SGHVS and CDR2 is FNYEAQ. Unmatched junction bases numbered 13, after V lost 5 bases and J lost 2 bases. This CDR3 reads CASSPRTRLIFTDTQYF. The CDR3 DNA reads as TGTGCCAGCAGCCCACGGACTAGATTGATCTTCACAGATACGCAGTATTTT.

The rearrangement links TRBV5-5 to TRBJ2-5; 9 nucleotides match TRBD2. Trimming removed 5 bases from V and 5 bases from J; junction bases left unmatched: 7. This CDR3 has 14 residues. Germline assignment: CDR1 SGHKS and CDR2 YYEKEE (reference sequence). The CDR3 DNA is TGTGCCAGCAGTGGGCCTAGCGGGGTGGAGACCCAGTACTTC. It specifies CASSGPSGVETQYF.

There are a few counts of this clone. The chain combines TRBV7-8 with TRBJ2-7, with 8 bases identical to TRBD1. The germline V gene has CDR1 SGHVS and CDR2 FQNEAQ. V was pared by 1 base and J by 7 bases, with 3 bases of the junction left unmatched. The CDR3 totals 13 residues. This chain's CDR3 is CASSLGTGREQYF. The CDR3, as DNA: TGTGCCAGCAGCTTAGGGACAGGGAGGGAGCAGTACTTC.

The CDR3 nucleotides are TGTGCCAGCAGGACATCGACAGGGGGCCCCTACAATGAGCAGTTCTTC. It codes for CASRTSTGGPYNEQFF. The chain has TRBV27 and TRBJ2-1; 10 bases are a match to TRBD1. The CDR3 runs 16 residues. Germline CDR1 and CDR2: MNHEY and SMNVEV (reference sequence). V was clipped by 6 bases and J by 2 bases; unmatched bases: 7.

This CDR3 is CASSPRGSYYGYTF. In DNA, the CDR3 is TGTGCCAGCAGCCCCAGGGGAAGTTACTATGGCTACACCTTC. The V and J genes are TRBV6-5 and TRBJ1-2; D may be TRBD1 (6 bases). Trimming removed 6 bases from V and 3 bases from J, with 14 bases in between. The CDR3 consists of 14 residues. Germline V gene sequence: CDR1 MNHEY, CDR2 SVGAGI.

Points on this clone: One end of the junction is discordant with germline, which a read error may explain. The chain combines TRBV7-9 with TRBJ1-3, with a tentative D call TRBD1 (5 bases). The CDR3 is 12 residues long. From germline, CDR1 is SEHNR and CDR2 FQNEAQ (reference sequence). The CDR3 region is CSSSLEGNTIYF. The CDR3 coding sequence is TGTTCCAGCAGCTTAGAGGGGAACACCATATATTTT.

This clone turned up a few times. The chain is built from TRBV6-6 and TRBJ2-1, with D possibly TRBD2 on 6 matching bases. The CDR3 runs 15 residues. V was trimmed by 2 bases and J by 0 bases, leaving 8 bases between them. Germline V lookup: CDR1 MNHNY, CDR2 SVGAGI (reference sequence). CDR3 sequence reads: CASSYDSGSYNEQFF. CDR3 bases: TGTGCCAGCAGTTACGATAGCGGCTCCTACAATGAGCAGTTCTTC.

This clone has more than one count but fewer than ten. The chain employs TRBV9 and TRBJ2-2, with D tentatively TRBD2 (6 bases). V dropped 5 bases and J dropped 4 bases, with 15 bases sitting between them. This CDR3 has 15 residues. From germline, CDR1 is SGDLS and CDR2 YYNGEE. CDR3 residues: CASRPDGGATGELFF. As DNA, the CDR3 is TGTGCCAGCAGGCCAGACGGCGGGGCCACCGGGGAGCTGTTTTTT.

The chain links TRBV15 to TRBJ1-5; D possibly corresponds to TRBD1 (5 bases). There are 15 residues in the CDR3. Trimming removed 2 bases from V and 5 bases from J, with 13 bases in between. CDR1 is LNHNV and CDR2 is YYDKDF in the germline V gene (reference sequence). CDR3 sequence: CATSRNGQGDQPQHF. In DNA form, the CDR3 reads TGTGCCACCAGCAGAAACGGCCAGGGTGATCAGCCCCAGCATTTT.

The chain couples TRBV15 to TRBJ1-2; TRBD1 aligns across 10 bases. The CDR3 has 16 amino acids. Trimming cost V 1 base and J 5 bases; bases outside gene matches: 7. Germline CDR1 and CDR2: LNHNV and YYDKDF (reference sequence). CDR3 residues: CATSRAKAGQGYGYTF. CDR3 bases: TGTGCCACCAGCAGAGCTAAGGCGGGACAGGGGTATGGCTACACCTTC.

The V gene is TRBV29-1, the J gene TRBJ1-5, with 9 bases identical to TRBD1. The CDR3 is made up of 15 amino acids. CDR1 and CDR2 from the germline V gene are SQVTM and ANQGSEA. The trim removed 6 bases at V and 2 bases at J, leaving 8 bases unmatched. DNA of the CDR3: TGCAGCGTCGCTTTTACAGGGGGCGGCAATCAGCCCCAGCATTTT. It yields the protein CSVAFTGGGNQPQHF.